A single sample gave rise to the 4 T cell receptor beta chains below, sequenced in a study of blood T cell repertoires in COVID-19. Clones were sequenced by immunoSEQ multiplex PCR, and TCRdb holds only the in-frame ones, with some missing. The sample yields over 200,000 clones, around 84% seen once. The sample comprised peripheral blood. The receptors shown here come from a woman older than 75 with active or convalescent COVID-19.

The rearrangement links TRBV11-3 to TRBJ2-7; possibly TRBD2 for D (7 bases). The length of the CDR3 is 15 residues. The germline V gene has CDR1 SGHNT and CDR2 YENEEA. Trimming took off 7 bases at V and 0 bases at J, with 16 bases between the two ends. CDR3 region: CASTRGRGSSYEQYF. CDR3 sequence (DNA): TGTGCCAGCACCCGGGGGCGGGGGAGCTCCTACGAGCAGTACTTC.

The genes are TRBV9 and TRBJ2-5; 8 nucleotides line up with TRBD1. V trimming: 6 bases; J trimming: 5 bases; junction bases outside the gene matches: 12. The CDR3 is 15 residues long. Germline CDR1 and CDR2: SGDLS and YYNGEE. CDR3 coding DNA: TGTGCCAGCACCCATGGACAGGGCGCTTCGGAGACCCAGTACTTC. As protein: CASTHGQGASETQYF. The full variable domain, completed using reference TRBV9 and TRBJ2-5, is DSGVTQTPKHLITATGQRVTLRCSPRSGDLSVYWYQQSLDQGLQFLIQYYNGEERAKGNILERFSAQQFPDLHSELNLSSLELGDSALYFCASTHGQGASETQYFGPGTRLLVL.

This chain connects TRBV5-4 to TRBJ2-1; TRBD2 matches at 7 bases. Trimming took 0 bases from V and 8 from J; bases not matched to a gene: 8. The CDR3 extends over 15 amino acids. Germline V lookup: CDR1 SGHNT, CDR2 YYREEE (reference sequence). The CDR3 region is CASSLARLAGDEQFF. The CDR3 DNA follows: TGTGCCAGCAGCTTGGCCCGACTAGCAGGCGATGAGCAGTTCTTC.

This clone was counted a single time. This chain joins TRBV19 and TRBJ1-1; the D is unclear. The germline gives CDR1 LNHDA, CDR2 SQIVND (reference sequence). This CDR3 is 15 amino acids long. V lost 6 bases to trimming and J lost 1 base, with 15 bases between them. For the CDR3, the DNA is TGTGCCAGTAGCACAATAGAGACAACGAACACTGAAGCTTTCTTT. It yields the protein CASSTIETTNTEAFF.